This is a list of T cell receptor beta chains from one sample in a study of cytomegalovirus exposure and HLA in healthy donors. The table came from immunoSEQ multiplex PCR; TCRdb's copy has only in-frame clones and leaves some out. The sample shows 150,000 to 200,000 clones, over 70% of them seen only once. Sequenced input: PBMCs. These receptors originate from a male donor in good health and CMV-seropositive. Each CDR3 is given with its conserved first and last residue. The order of the fields is V gene, J gene, CDR3 protein.

V gene: TRBV25-1
J gene: TRBJ1-1
CDR3 protein: CASSVLLQGAEAFF

V gene: TRBV5-4
J gene: TRBJ2-7
CDR3 protein: CASSFPGTYEQYF

V gene: TRBV27
J gene: TRBJ1-5
CDR3 protein: CASSSGQGAYSNQPQHF

V gene: TRBV30
J gene: TRBJ1-5
CDR3 protein: CAWSWGSNQPQHF

V gene: TRBV27
J gene: TRBJ1-2
CDR3 protein: CASSWTEGYGYTF

V gene: TRBV27
J gene: TRBJ2-7
CDR3 protein: CASSYRGGGSYEQYF

V gene: TRBV29-1
J gene: TRBJ1-1
CDR3 protein: CSVPSRTGTEAFF

V gene: TRBV9
J gene: TRBJ1-2
CDR3 protein: CASSATGTNYGYTF

V gene: TRBV5-4
J gene: TRBJ2-1
CDR3 protein: CASSPRREGVYNEQFF

V gene: TRBV30
J gene: TRBJ1-1
CDR3 protein: CAWSVQGRGTEAFF

V gene: TRBV19
J gene: TRBJ1-2
CDR3 protein: CATSIRKGDGYTF

V gene: TRBV5-6
J gene: TRBJ2-1
CDR3 protein: CASSLAGGRNEQFF

V gene: TRBV6-5
J gene: TRBJ2-3
CDR3 protein: CASSYSNRGRNTQYF

V gene: TRBV27
J gene: TRBJ2-7
CDR3 protein: CASSFGGVGYEQYF

V gene: TRBV7-2
J gene: TRBJ1-2
CDR3 protein: CASSSPGQGLGGYTF

V gene: TRBV18
J gene: TRBJ2-5
CDR3 protein: CASQQGNQETQYF